What follows are 16 T cell receptor beta chains derived from one specimen sequenced in a study of T cell responses to AZD1222 COVID-19 vaccine. The assay was immunoSEQ multiplex PCR, and TCRdb's table has in-frame clones only and misses some. Of 150,000 to 200,000 clones detected, 90% to 95% appear once; the ten largest clones hold 7% to 9.5%. The material was peripheral blood, obtained on day 0 of AZD1222 vaccination. Source of these receptors: an adult in good health.

Concerning this clone itself: Mismatch with germline at one junction end may stem from a read error. The chain uses TRBV7-7 and TRBJ2-5; D unresolved. The germline gives CDR1 SSHAT, CDR2 FNYEAQ (reference sequence). The CDR3 consists of 15 residues. CDR3: CASSSYDFPGETQYF. As DNA, the CDR3 is TGTGCTAGCAGCTCCTACGACTTTCCGGGAGAGACCCAGTACTTC.

The chain carries TRBV6-5 and TRBJ1-2, with D unclear. Trimming removed 10 bases from V and 8 bases from J, with 14 bases in between. The length of the CDR3 is 11 residues. The germline V gene encodes CDR1 MNHEY and CDR2 SVGAGI. CDR3 coding DNA: TGTGCCACCCGAATGCTGGACGGCTACACCTTC. Protein product: CATRMLDGYTF.

The chain employs TRBV7-9 and TRBJ2-3, with D possibly being TRBD2 (5 bases). Germline V gives CDR1 SEHNR, CDR2 FQNEAQ (reference sequence). The CDR3 spans 12 residues. V gave up 8 bases and J gave up 3 bases, with 9 bases separating them. This chain's CDR3 is CASETGTDTQYF. As DNA, the CDR3 is TGTGCCAGCGAGACGGGGACAGATACGCAGTATTTT.

This rearrangement joins TRBV6-1 to TRBJ1-2; D may be TRBD1 (6 bases). The CDR3 has 14 amino acids. V was shortened by 3 bases and J by 4 bases, with 12 bases between the two germline ends. Germline-derived CDR1 and CDR2 are MNHNS and SASEGT. The CDR3 region has the DNA TGTGCCAGCAGTGAGCCAGGGGTTCTCTATGGCTACACCTTC. Its protein product is CASSEPGVLYGYTF.

This chain uses TRBV28 with TRBJ1-1, with D maybe TRBD1 (6 bases). Germline V gene data show CDR1 as MDHEN and CDR2 as SYDVKM. The V end lost 10 bases, the J end lost 4 bases, and 22 bases lay between the germline ends. The CDR3 loop spans 15 amino acids. The CDR3, as DNA: TGTGCCATTCGACGGAGGCAAGGAGGGGGCACTGAAGCTTTCTTT. It encodes CAIRRRQGGGTEAFF. The entire variable domain, with the rest obtained from reference TRBV28 and TRBJ1-1, is as follows: DVKVTQSSRYLVKRTGEKVFLECVQDMDHENMFWYRQDPGLGLRLIYFSYDVKMKEKGDIPEGYSVSREKKERFSLILESASTNQTSMYLCAIRRRQGGGTEAFFGQGTRLTVV.

V gene TRBV19 combines with J gene TRBJ2-7, with a weak D call TRBD1 (6 bases). The CDR3 covers 14 residues. Germline CDR1 and CDR2: LNHDA and SQIVND (reference sequence). V was trimmed by 0 bases and J by 6 bases, leaving 12 bases between them. The CDR3 DNA follows: TGTGCCAGTAGTATAGACAACAGGGAAGGCGAGCAGTACTTC. It encodes CASSIDNREGEQYF.

The chain combines TRBV5-1 with TRBJ1-5, with D tentatively TRBD1 (5 bases). Germline CDR1 SGHRS, CDR2 YFSETQ. The ends were cut back, 1 base at V and 2 bases at J, with 13 bases in the middle. The CDR3 extends over 16 amino acids. CDR3 DNA sequence: TGCGCCAGCAGCTTGTTCGGGCCCAGGGGCAATCAGCCCCAGCATTTT. Encoded protein: CASSLFGPRGNQPQHF.

Here the CDR3 reads CASSGQPNTGELFF. In DNA form, the CDR3 reads TGCGCCAGCAGTGGACAGCCCAACACCGGGGAGCTGTTTTTT. The chain uses TRBV10-1 and TRBJ2-2, with D possibly TRBD1 on 5 matching bases. The CDR3 totals 14 residues. Trimming pared 4 bases from V and 2 bases from J, leaving 8 bases between. Per germline, CDR1 WNHNN and CDR2 SYGVQD (reference sequence).

The J gene is TRBJ1-5, the V gene TRBV19; 7 positions match TRBD1. V dropped 1 base and J dropped 3; count of bases not matched to a gene: 6. Germline assignment: CDR1 LNHDA and CDR2 SQIVND (reference sequence). CDR3 length equals 16 residues. The CDR3 sequence: CASSIGTGLLNQPQHF. The DNA for the CDR3 is TGTGCCAGTAGTATAGGGACAGGTCTCCTCAATCAGCCCCAGCATTTT.

The genes are TRBV28 and TRBJ2-1, with D possibly being TRBD1 (6 bases). CDR1 MDHEN and CDR2 SYDVKM come from the germline V gene. The CDR3 sequence is 16 residues long. V lost 1 base and J 3 bases, leaving 13 bases between the germline ends. CDR3: CASSLYLQGNYNEQFF. The CDR3, as DNA: TGTGCCAGCAGTTTATACCTACAGGGTAACTACAATGAGCAGTTCTTC.

This chain uses TRBV7-5 with TRBJ1-1. TRBV7-5 is tagged as a pseudogene. The CDR3 contains 14 residues. The CDR3 DNA is TGTGCCAGGGCGAGGCTTATTGCGGAACCCGGAGCTTTCTTT. Amino acids: CARARLIAEPGAFF.

The gene calls are TRBV3-1 (or the pseudogene TRBV3-2) and TRBJ1-4, with D uncertain. V lost 0 bases and J 3 bases, leaving 11 bases between the germline ends. The V gene's germline CDR1 is LGHDT and CDR2 YNNKEL (reference sequence). The CDR3 has 16 amino acids. CDR3 bases: TGTGCCAGCAGCCAAGATGGGGATGGGGCTAATGAAAAACTGTTTTTT. Protein sequence: CASSQDGDGANEKLFF.

The J gene is TRBJ1-5, the V gene TRBV27; D perhaps matches TRBD1 (5 bases). Trimming removed 0 bases at V and 7 bases at J, with 16 bases between. Germline lookup yields CDR1 MNHEY and CDR2 SMNVEV (reference sequence). This CDR3 is 16 amino acids long. CDR3 region: CASSLSGGGWIQPQHF. For the CDR3, the DNA is TGTGCCAGCAGTTTATCGGGGGGGGGATGGATACAGCCCCAGCATTTT.

The V call is TRBV24-1, the J call TRBJ2-1; TRBD2 agrees at 8 bases. The germline CDR1 and CDR2 sequences are KGHDR and SFDVKD. Trimming cost V 9 bases and J 14 bases; bases outside gene matches: 8. The CDR3 extends over 11 amino acids. CDR3 DNA sequence: TGTGCCACCCTTGCGCGGGAGGTTAAGTTCTTC. This encodes CATLAREVKFF.

The CDR3 nucleotides are TGTGCCAGTAGTTTAAAAAGGATGCAAGCTAACTATGGCTACACCTTC. Translated, it gives CASSLKRMQANYGYTF. This chain links TRBV19 with TRBJ1-2, with D unresolved. The CDR3 covers 16 residues. Germline CDR1 and CDR2: LNHDA and SQIVND (reference sequence). V was pared by 5 bases and J by 0 bases, with 16 bases between.

This clone was observed a single time. The rearrangement links TRBV5-1 to TRBJ2-5, with D tentatively TRBD2 (6 bases). Germline V CDR1 and CDR2: SGHRS, YFSETQ. The CDR3 loop spans 14 amino acids. Trimming pared 0 bases from V and 6 bases from J, leaving 12 bases between. CDR3 nucleotides: TGCGCCAGCAGCTTGGCCTCCGGGGGACAGACCCAGTACTTC. It codes for CASSLASGGQTQYF.